The following is a T cell receptor (beta chain) sequence with its context. Its antigen is unidentified. The germline gene is not matched at one end of the junction; a read error may be the cause. This CDR3 spans 16 amino acids. Germline lookup yields CDR1 DFQATT and CDR2 SNEGSKA (reference sequence). As originally analysed: What underpinned the distant-metastasis classifier for papillary thyroid cancer was the set of CDR3 differences across clinicopathological groups. TCRdb called clones again from the PCR reads with MiXCR. The authors' filters were not applied to this entry. The table shows roughly 20,000 clones, with about a third occurring only once. The sample comes from a study of metastatic and nonmetastatic thyroid tumors. Across the whole study: Peripheral blood and tumor or nodule samples from malignant and benign thyroid patients were compared. Study-level points and caveats: Malignant thyroid tumors reportedly exceeded benign nodules significantly in TCR beta diversity, with the difference appearing in blood and tumor.

Every patient underwent thyroid surgery untreated. J is TRBJ2-1 and V is TRBV20-1; D possibly corresponds to TRBD1 (5 bases). Sequencing was carried out using tumor tissue. The TCR sequence derives from a female donor with papillary thyroid cancer or a benign thyroid nodule (not recorded which). Some clones in this sample may be carry-over from other donors' samples. CDR3 coding DNA: TGCAGTGCTAGAGTCTTGGACACGACGATTTACAATGAACAGTTCTTC. Its protein is CSARVLDTTIYNEQFF.